These T cell receptor beta chains were read from a single sample in a study of shared clonotypes between healthy human individuals. Some clones are missing from TCRdb's copy, which holds only in-frame ones; the method was immunoSEQ multiplex PCR. The top ten hold about 0.4% of the sample, which has over 1.5 million clones, under 99% seen once. Sequencing was performed on naive CD4+ T cells sorted from blood. These receptors were taken from a man younger than 40 in good health. CDR3s include the opening cysteine and the closing phenylalanine or tryptophan.

TRBJ2-7 TRBV27 CASSPWGLAGDYEQYF
TRBJ2-2 TRBV7-3 CASSLVRGAGELFF
TRBJ1-2 TRBV28 CASLTSGEAYGYTF
TRBJ2-7 TRBV4-3 CASSQDPAGRTSYEQYF
TRBJ2-1 TRBV18 CASSPPDLSNEQFF
TRBJ2-6 TRBV11-2 CASSLDGSGANVLTF
TRBJ2-1 TRBV9 CASAASGDEQFF
TRBJ1-1 TRBV9 CASSVGSPRNTEAFF
TRBJ2-7 TRBV18 CASSPLPASGTNYEQYF
TRBJ1-2 TRBV28 CASSLRGYGYTF
TRBJ2-7 TRBV27 CASSPEGRTVYEQYF
TRBJ2-1 TRBV5-1 CASSMDRGFAPGHNEQFF
TRBJ2-7 TRBV18 CASSPPGSHEQYF
TRBJ2-1 TRBV6-4 CASSPNFGLAGYNEQFF
TRBJ2-3 TRBV18 CASSSNRTSTDTQYF
TRBJ2-5 TRBV28 CASRSGPTGTQYF
TRBJ2-7 TRBV30 CAWIGETYEQYF
TRBJ1-4 TRBV5-1 CASSLVAGGNEKLFF
TRBJ2-5 TRBV5-4 CASSLASGTQYF
TRBJ1-3 TRBV14 CASSQGRDTIYF
TRBJ2-5 TRBV14 CASSHLKGGEETQYF
TRBJ1-1 TRBV2 CASLRGLGKGTEAFF
TRBJ2-7 TRBV5-6 CASSRPWDRGDEQYF
TRBJ2-7 TRBV12-1 CASSPVPGQGTAYEQYF
TRBJ2-7 TRBV6-9 CALAGGYEQYF
TRBJ2-5 TRBV28 CASSIPGQGLQETQYF
TRBJ1-1 TRBV18 CASSPRGPNTEAFF
TRBJ2-5 TRBV27 CASSLSWAIETQYF
TRBJ1-5 TRBV19 CASSFQGVVSNQPQHF
TRBJ1-3 TRBV30 CAWGQRLSGNTIYF
TRBJ1-2 TRBV7-9 CASSLGVGDRGYTF
TRBJ1-2 TRBV5-4 CASSSERQGDGYTF
TRBJ2-1 TRBV29-1 CSGLRGDEQFF